Below are 30 T cell receptor beta chains sequenced from a single sample in a study of OX40 agonist ivuxolimab in advanced cancers. Here immunoSEQ multiplex PCR was the method, and the copy in TCRdb shows in-frame clones only, minus some. Of more than 75,000 clones in the sample, approximately 91% are singletons; the top ten hold 0.71%. The specimen comprised CD4+ or CD8+ T cells sorted from blood, sampled in a trial of the OX40 agonist ivuxolimab. The receptors come from an adult with an advanced solid tumor such as melanoma, head and neck, liver or kidney cancer.

The chain couples TRBV18 to TRBJ1-5; maybe TRBD1 (5 bases). The CDR3 is 16 residues long. Germline V gene sequence: CDR1 KGHSH, CDR2 LQKENI. The V and J ends lost 6 bases and 0 bases respectively, with 15 bases between them. CDR3: CASSQGRLNSNQPQHF. The CDR3 DNA reads as TGTGCCAGCTCCCAGGGACGCCTTAATAGCAATCAGCCCCAGCATTTT.

V gene TRBV7-2 combines with J gene TRBJ1-3; the D is unclear. Germline CDR1 reads SGHTA; CDR2 reads FQGNSA. The CDR3 sequence is 14 residues long. V lost 3 bases and J lost 8, with 14 bases in between. CDR3 DNA: TGTGCCAGCAGCTTTAGCACCCGATCGGACACCATATATTTT. It codes for CASSFSTRSDTIYF.

The chain has TRBV6-5 and TRBJ2-7, with D hard to call. This CDR3 is built from 15 residues. Trimming stripped 5 bases from V and 2 bases from J, with 16 bases between. CDR1 MNHEY and CDR2 SVGAGI come from the germline V gene. The CDR3 DNA follows: TGTGCCAGCAGTACCCCGGGCAGGCCCCCCTACGAGCAGTACTTC. Protein sequence: CASSTPGRPPYEQYF.

The chain uses TRBV29-1 and TRBJ2-2; 8 bases line up with TRBD2. This CDR3 has 17 amino acids. Germline values: CDR1 SQVTM, CDR2 ANQGSEA. V lost 1 base, J lost 3 bases, and 10 bases stayed unmatched. The CDR3 DNA sequence: TGCAGCGTTGAAGTATTAGCGGGATTTCGAGACACCGGGGAGCTGTTTTTT. Translation gives CSVEVLAGFRDTGELFF.

The chain links TRBV5-1 to TRBJ2-2, with 9 bases matching TRBD1. Germline CDR1 is SGHRS and CDR2 is YFSETQ. The CDR3 sequence is 16 residues long. The ends lost 0 bases at V and 5 bases at J; junction bases unmatched: 5. CDR3 residues: CASSLVTGGRTGELFF. The CDR3, as DNA: TGCGCCAGCAGCTTGGTTACAGGGGGCCGAACCGGGGAGCTGTTTTTT.

The chain links TRBV28 to TRBJ1-4, with 7 bases lining up with TRBD1. CDR1 is MDHEN, CDR2 SYDVKM, per germline. The CDR3 runs 15 residues. V was pared by 4 bases and J by 7 bases, with 9 bases of the junction left unmatched. In nucleotides, the CDR3 is TGTGCCAGCAGTTCAACCCCTCCAGGGGGTGAAAAACTGTTTTTT. This gives the protein CASSSTPPGGEKLFF.

This clone came up a few times. The V and J genes are TRBV28 and TRBJ2-7; 7 bases fit TRBD1. This CDR3 has 12 residues. Trimming took 8 bases from V and 4 from J; bases not matched to a gene: 5. Germline assignment: CDR1 MDHEN and CDR2 SYDVKM. The CDR3 loop reads CASEGQTYEQYF. CDR3 DNA: TGTGCCAGCGAGGGACAGACTTACGAGCAGTACTTC.

V is TRBV28 and J is TRBJ1-5; tentative D call: TRBD1 (5 bases). The CDR3 has 15 residues. Between the trimmed V and J ends, which lost 2 bases and 4 bases, there was a span of 12 bases. Germline values: CDR1 MDHEN, CDR2 SYDVKM. DNA of the CDR3: TGTGCCAGCAGTTTACTCAGGGAACTTAATCAGCCCCAGCATTTT. It translates to CASSLLRELNQPQHF. The variable domain in full, completed from reference TRBV28 and TRBJ1-5, reads DVKVTQSSRYLVKRTGEKVFLECVQDMDHENMFWYRQDPGLGLRLIYFSYDVKMKEKGDIPEGYSVSREKKERFSLILESASTNQTSMYLCASSLLRELNQPQHFGDGTRLSIL.

The chain joins TRBV5-1 to TRBJ2-4, with D perhaps matching TRBD1 (7 bases). The V end lost 4 bases, the J end lost 5 bases, and 16 bases lay between the germline ends. Germline lookup yields CDR1 SGHRS and CDR2 YFSETQ. CDR3 length: 15 amino acids. The CDR3 region has the DNA TGCGCCAGCAGCAGGCAGGGGGGTCAGGAAAACATTCAGTACTTC. It specifies CASSRQGGQENIQYF. Drawing the rest from reference TRBV5-1 and TRBJ2-4, the complete variable domain is KAGVTQTPRYLIKTRGQQVTLSCSPISGHRSVSWYQQTPGQGLQFLFEYFSETQRNKGNFPGRFSGRQFSNSRSEMNVSTLELGDSALYLCASSRQGGQENIQYFGAGTRLSVL.

J is TRBJ1-1 and V is TRBV6-1; maybe TRBD1 (6 bases). The CDR3 contains 15 residues. Germline CDR1 MNHNS, CDR2 SASEGT. The germline V and J ends were trimmed by 2 bases and 3 bases, with 13 bases remaining between them. CDR3 region: CASSERGGKDTEAFF. As DNA, the CDR3 is TGTGCCAGCAGTGAAAGGGGGGGGAAGGACACTGAAGCTTTCTTT.

This clone has just a few counts. Other DNA sequences within the sample encode an identical CDR3. This chain joins TRBV28 and TRBJ1-2; 9 nucleotides align to TRBD1. This CDR3 is 13 amino acids long. Germline-derived CDR1 and CDR2 are MDHEN and SYDVKM. Trimming cost V 5 bases and J 8 bases; bases outside gene matches: 6. The CDR3 coding sequence is TGTGCCAGCAGTCTCGGGACAGGGAACGGCTACACCTTC. Its translation: CASSLGTGNGYTF.

This chain links TRBV5-1 with TRBJ2-1; 15 bases are shared with TRBD2. The CDR3 contains 20 residues. The ends lost 4 bases at V and 2 bases at J; junction bases unmatched: 13. Germline values: CDR1 SGHRS, CDR2 YFSETQ. The CDR3 DNA reads TGCGCCAGCAGCGCCGGGACTAGCGGGGGGTTTCAGGCCCCCTACAATGAGCAGTTCTTC. Translating gives CASSAGTSGGFQAPYNEQFF. The whole variable domain, filled in from reference TRBV5-1 and TRBJ2-1, reads KAGVTQTPRYLIKTRGQQVTLSCSPISGHRSVSWYQQTPGQGLQFLFEYFSETQRNKGNFPGRFSGRQFSNSRSEMNVSTLELGDSALYLCASSAGTSGGFQAPYNEQFFGPGTRLTVL.

In this sample, this clone turned up once. This chain links TRBV2 with TRBJ1-2, with 7 positions matching TRBD1. The CDR3 is made up of 18 amino acids. CDR1 is SNHLY, CDR2 FYNNEI, per germline. V was clipped by 7 bases and J by 1 base; unmatched bases: 18. The CDR3 DNA sequence: TGTGCCAGCACTACCAGGGGTGGACAGGAGAAATTTAACTATGGCTACACCTTC. Its translation: CASTTRGGQEKFNYGYTF. The complete variable domain, with remaining parts taken from reference TRBV2 and TRBJ1-2, reads EPEVTQTPSHQVTQMGQEVILRCVPISNHLYFYWYRQILGQKVEFLVSFYNNEISEKSEIFDDQFSVERPDGSNFTLKIRSTKLEDSAMYFCASTTRGGQEKFNYGYTFGSGTRLTVV.

The chain couples TRBV14 to TRBJ1-1; D is uncertain. CDR1 is SGHDN and CDR2 is FVKESK in the germline V gene. The CDR3 extends over 11 amino acids. The germline V and J ends were trimmed by 3 bases and 6 bases, with 5 bases remaining between them. In DNA, the CDR3 is TGTGCCAGCAGCCATAAGGCTGAAGCTTTCTTT. This gives the protein CASSHKAEAFF. Full variable domain (rest looked up from reference TRBV14 and TRBJ1-1): EAGVTQFPSHSVIEKGQTVTLRCDPISGHDNLYWYRRVMGKEIKFLLHFVKESKQDESGMPNNRFLAERTGGTYSTLKVQPAELEDSGVYFCASSHKAEAFFGQGTRLTVV.

This clone was recorded once. V is TRBV28 and J is TRBJ2-7; D gene uncertain. Germline V gene lookup returns CDR1 MDHEN and CDR2 SYDVKM. The V gene lost 2 bases and the J gene lost 0 bases, with 11 bases spanning the gap. This CDR3 comprises 15 residues. This CDR3 is CASSLGVSSSYEQYF. Written as DNA, the CDR3 is TGTGCCAGCAGTTTAGGAGTTTCTAGCTCCTACGAGCAGTACTTC.

The chain couples TRBV4-3 to TRBJ2-7, with 10 bases matching TRBD1. The junction had 7 bases not matched to a gene; V was cut back by 1 base and J by 1 base. This CDR3 has 17 amino acids. Germline assignment: CDR1 LGHNA and CDR2 YSLEER. The CDR3 DNA reads TGCGCCAGCAGCCAAGTGGCGACAGGGGGCGCTTCCTACGAGCAGTACTTC. Protein product: CASSQVATGGASYEQYF.

The V call is TRBV7-2, the J call TRBJ2-7; 7 nucleotides agree with TRBD1. CDR1 and CDR2 (germline): SGHTA, FQGNSA. The V gene end was trimmed by 3 bases and the J gene end by 3 bases; junction bases not matched to a gene: 8. The CDR3 totals 15 residues. The CDR3, as DNA: TGTGCCAGCAGCTTTCAGGGGGTAATCCTCTACGAGCAGTACTTC. Its protein product is CASSFQGVILYEQYF.

The V and J genes are TRBV14 and TRBJ2-7, with D tentatively TRBD2 (6 bases). The CDR3 totals 15 residues. Trimming left V 2 bases short and J 6 bases short, with 17 bases between. Germline V gene lookup returns CDR1 SGHDN and CDR2 FVKESK. In DNA form, the CDR3 reads TGTGCCAGCAGCCAACTCCAGGGACGGGAGAGCGAGCAGTACTTC. As protein: CASSQLQGRESEQYF. The full variable domain, its missing parts supplied by reference TRBV14 and TRBJ2-7, is EAGVTQFPSHSVIEKGQTVTLRCDPISGHDNLYWYRRVMGKEIKFLLHFVKESKQDESGMPNNRFLAERTGGTYSTLKVQPAELEDSGVYFCASSQLQGRESEQYFGPGTRLTVT.

This chain links TRBV5-4 with TRBJ2-5; the match to TRBD2 covers 8 bases. The germline V gene encodes CDR1 SGHNT and CDR2 YYREEE (reference sequence). With V trimmed by 1 base and J by 3 bases, 5 bases remained unmatched. The CDR3 consists of 15 residues. CDR3 sequence: CASSLSGRAEETQYF. The CDR3 DNA sequence: TGTGCCAGCAGCTTGTCCGGGAGGGCCGAAGAGACCCAGTACTTC. Using reference TRBV5-4 and TRBJ2-5 for the parts outside the CDR3, the full variable domain is ETGVTQSPTHLIKTRGQQVTLRCSSQSGHNTVSWYQQALGQGPQFIFQYYREEENGRGNFPPRFSGLQFPNYSSELNVNALELDDSALYLCASSLSGRAEETQYFGPGTRLLVL.

This chain links TRBV28 with TRBJ2-3; 8 bases agree with TRBD1. CDR3 length equals 14 residues. Germline assignment: CDR1 MDHEN and CDR2 SYDVKM. V was clipped by 6 bases and J by 5 bases; unmatched bases: 7. In DNA, the CDR3 is TGTGCCAGCAGCACTCAGGGGGCTGAAGATACGCAGTATTTT. Protein sequence: CASSTQGAEDTQYF.

This CDR3 is CASSSRTLIASNEKLFF. For the CDR3, the DNA is TGTGCCAGCAGCTCCCGGACCTTAATCGCCTCCAATGAAAAACTGTTTTTT. The chain carries TRBV5-6 and TRBJ1-4; D is ambiguous. In germline, CDR1 is SGHDT, CDR2 YYEEEE. The CDR3 runs to 17 residues. The V end lost 3 bases, the J end lost 5 bases, and 20 bases lay between the germline ends.

The chain combines TRBV4-3 with TRBJ2-2; TRBD1 agrees at 8 bases. Trimming at V came to 4 bases and at J to 0 bases, leaving 7 bases not matched to a gene. This CDR3 is built from 17 residues. Germline values: CDR1 LGHNA, CDR2 YSLEER. The CDR3 DNA is TGCGCCAGCAGCCGAGACTCGACAGGGGCGAACACCGGGGAGCTGTTTTTT. As protein: CASSRDSTGANTGELFF.

The rearrangement joins TRBV10-2 to TRBJ2-7, with 11 bases identical to TRBD2. Germline CDR1 WSHSY, CDR2 SAAADI. V trimming: 2 bases; J trimming: 4 bases; junction bases outside the gene matches: 1. The CDR3 covers 14 residues. CDR3 sequence: CASSEASGGYEQYF. CDR3 bases: TGCGCCAGCAGTGAGGCTAGCGGGGGGTACGAGCAGTACTTC.

The genes are TRBV7-2 and TRBJ2-3; 9 nucleotides match TRBD2. Germline V gene data show CDR1 as SGHTA and CDR2 as FQGNSA. The CDR3 spans 13 residues. The V segment lost 6 bases and the J segment 8 bases; nucleotides outside the gene matches: 6. DNA of the CDR3: TGTGCCAGCAGTACCGCGGGGGGGCTTACGCAGTATTTT. This codes for CASSTAGGLTQYF.

Details on this clone: The sample contains more than one DNA sequence encoding this CDR3. V is TRBV5-1 and J is TRBJ2-7; 9 bases are a match to TRBD1. The CDR3 is 15 residues long. Germline values: CDR1 SGHRS, CDR2 YFSETQ. V lost 4 bases and J lost 4; bases outside the gene matches: 9. The DNA of the CDR3 is TGCGCCAGCAGCCTCGGGACAGGGATTTCGTACGAGCAGTACTTC. This translates into CASSLGTGISYEQYF.

This clone was counted between two and nine times. The chain is built from TRBV10-3 and TRBJ2-3; D is undetermined. The V end was cut by 3 bases, the J end by 6 bases, with 4 bases between. The CDR3 runs 11 residues. Germline V gene data show CDR1 as ENHRY and CDR2 as SYGVKD. The CDR3 region has the DNA TGTGCCATCAGTGAAGCTGATACGCAGTATTTT. Translated: CAISEADTQYF.

This rearrangement joins TRBV28 to TRBJ2-1; D is perhaps TRBD1 or TRBD2 (6 bases each). Germline CDR1 reads MDHEN; CDR2 reads SYDVKM. Trimming took 8 bases from V and 9 from J, leaving 14 bases between them. This CDR3 contains 12 residues. CDR3 bases: TGTGCCAGCGGGGGGCTCAGTAGTGAGCAGTTCTTC. It yields the protein CASGGLSSEQFF.

This chain connects TRBV7-8 to TRBJ1-4, with D maybe TRBD1 (6 bases). Germline CDR1 and CDR2: SGHVS and FQNEAQ. Trimming shortened V by 0 bases and J by 6 bases, and 14 bases separated the two germline ends. The CDR3 covers 16 residues. The DNA of the CDR3 is TGTGCCAGCAGCTTAGCGCGGGGGCAGACCTATGAAAAACTGTTTTTT. Amino acid sequence: CASSLARGQTYEKLFF.

The chain employs TRBV28 and TRBJ1-5; 9 positions match TRBD1. The CDR3 is 19 amino acids. The trim removed 2 bases at V and 0 bases at J, leaving 11 bases unmatched. Germline-derived CDR1 and CDR2 are MDHEN and SYDVKM. CDR3 nucleotide sequence: TGTGCCAGCAGTTTAGGAGGGACAGGGTACGGTCGTAGCAATCAGCCCCAGCATTTT. It specifies CASSLGGTGYGRSNQPQHF.

The V call is TRBV4-3, the J call TRBJ2-1; TRBD1 aligns across 7 bases. Germline assignment: CDR1 LGHNA and CDR2 YSLEER. V trimming: 0 bases; J trimming: 2 bases; junction bases outside the gene matches: 4. This CDR3 contains 16 residues. The CDR3 DNA reads TGCGCCAGCAGCCAAGAGACCGGGACAGCCTACAATGAGCAGTTCTTC. Translating it yields CASSQETGTAYNEQFF.